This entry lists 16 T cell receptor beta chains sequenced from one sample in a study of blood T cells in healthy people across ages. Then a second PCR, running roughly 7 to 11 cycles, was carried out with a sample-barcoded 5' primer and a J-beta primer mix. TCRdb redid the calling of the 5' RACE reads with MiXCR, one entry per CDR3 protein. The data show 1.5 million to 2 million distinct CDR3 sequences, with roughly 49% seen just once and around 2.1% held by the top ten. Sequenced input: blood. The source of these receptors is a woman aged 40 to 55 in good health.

The CDR3: CASSYSKYNEQFF. In DNA form, the CDR3 reads TGTGCCAGCAGTTACTCCAAATACAATGAGCAGTTCTTC. J is TRBJ2-1 and V is TRBV6-5; D unclear. Between the trimmed V and J ends, which lost 0 bases and 4 bases, there was a span of 4 bases. Per germline, CDR1 MNHEY and CDR2 SVGAGI. The CDR3 is 13 residues long.

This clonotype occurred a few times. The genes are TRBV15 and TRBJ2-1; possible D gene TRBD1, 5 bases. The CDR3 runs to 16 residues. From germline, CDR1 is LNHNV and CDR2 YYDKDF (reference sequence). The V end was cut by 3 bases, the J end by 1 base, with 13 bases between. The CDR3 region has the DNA TGTGCCACCAGCAGGAGCTTTAGGGGATCCTACAATGAGCAGTTCTTC. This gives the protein CATSRSFRGSYNEQFF.

CDR3 nucleotides: TGCAGTGCTAGAGGGGGAAGTGAGGCAGGGAACTATGGCTACACCTTC. It is translated as CSARGGSEAGNYGYTF. V and J are TRBV20-1 and TRBJ1-2; D is perhaps TRBD1 (5 bases). The germline V gene encodes CDR1 DFQATT and CDR2 SNEGSKA (reference sequence). CDR3 size: 16 residues. Trimming pared 1 base from V and 2 bases from J, leaving 17 bases between.

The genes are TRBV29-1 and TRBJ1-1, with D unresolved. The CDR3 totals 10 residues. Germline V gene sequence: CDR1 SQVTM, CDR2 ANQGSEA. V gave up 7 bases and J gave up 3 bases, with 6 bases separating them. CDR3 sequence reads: CSASYTEAFF. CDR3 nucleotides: TGCAGCGCTTCCTACACTGAAGCTTTCTTT.

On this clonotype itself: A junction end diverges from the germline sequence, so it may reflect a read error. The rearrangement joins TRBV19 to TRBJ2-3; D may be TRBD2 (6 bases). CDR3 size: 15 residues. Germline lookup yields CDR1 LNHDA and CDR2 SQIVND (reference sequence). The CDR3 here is CASSIGLGLRDMQYF. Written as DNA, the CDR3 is TGTGCCAGTAGTATAGGATTGGGACTTCGAGATATGCAGTATTTT.

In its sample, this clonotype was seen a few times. The CDR3 loop reads CASSLMTSYEQFF. CDR3 bases: TGTGCCAGCAGCTTGATGACTAGTTATGAGCAGTTCTTC. The rearrangement links TRBV7-2 to TRBJ2-1; the D gene is possibly TRBD2 (6 bases). The germline V gene has CDR1 SGHTA and CDR2 FQGNSA. The V gene lost 3 bases and the J gene lost 8 bases, with 11 bases spanning the gap. This CDR3 spans 13 amino acids. Together with reference TRBV7-2 and TRBJ2-1, the CDR3 gives the full variable domain: GAGVSQSPSNKVTEKGKDVELRCDPISGHTALYWYRQSLGQGLEFLIYFQGNSAPDKSGLPSDRFSAERTGGSVSTLTIQRTQQEDSAVYLCASSLMTSYEQFFGPGTRLTVL.

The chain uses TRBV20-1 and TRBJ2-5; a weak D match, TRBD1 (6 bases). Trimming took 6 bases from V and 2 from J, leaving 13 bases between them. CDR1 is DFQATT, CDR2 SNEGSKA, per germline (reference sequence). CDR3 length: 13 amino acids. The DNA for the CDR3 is TGCAGTGCGAACCCGACAGGTCAAGAGACCCAGTACTTC. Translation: CSANPTGQETQYF.

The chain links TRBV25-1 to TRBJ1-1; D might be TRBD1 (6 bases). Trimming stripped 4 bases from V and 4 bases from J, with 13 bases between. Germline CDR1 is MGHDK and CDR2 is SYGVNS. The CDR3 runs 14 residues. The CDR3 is CASSGRGVVTEAFF. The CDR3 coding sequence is TGTGCCAGCAGTGGGAGGGGGGTTGTCACTGAAGCTTTCTTT.

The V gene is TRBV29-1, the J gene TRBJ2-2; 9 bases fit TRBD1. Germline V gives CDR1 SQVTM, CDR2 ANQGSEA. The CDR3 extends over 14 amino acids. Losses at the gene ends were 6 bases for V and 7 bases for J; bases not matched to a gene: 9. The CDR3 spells CSVPRTGDVGELFF. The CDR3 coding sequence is TGCAGCGTCCCCAGGACAGGGGACGTCGGGGAGCTGTTTTTT.

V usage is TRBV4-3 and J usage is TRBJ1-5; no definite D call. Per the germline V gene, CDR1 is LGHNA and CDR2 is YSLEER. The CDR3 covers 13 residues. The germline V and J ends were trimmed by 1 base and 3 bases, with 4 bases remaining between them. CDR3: CASSQVINQPQHF. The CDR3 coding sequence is TGCGCCAGCAGCCAAGTTATCAATCAGCCCCAGCATTTT.

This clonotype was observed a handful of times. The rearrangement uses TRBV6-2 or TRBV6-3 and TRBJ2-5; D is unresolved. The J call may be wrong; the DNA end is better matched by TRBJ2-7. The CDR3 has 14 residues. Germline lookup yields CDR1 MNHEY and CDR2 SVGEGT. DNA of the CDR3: TGTGCCAGCAGTTACGTCGGCAGTATCGACGAGCAGTACTTC. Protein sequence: CASSYVGSIDEQYF.

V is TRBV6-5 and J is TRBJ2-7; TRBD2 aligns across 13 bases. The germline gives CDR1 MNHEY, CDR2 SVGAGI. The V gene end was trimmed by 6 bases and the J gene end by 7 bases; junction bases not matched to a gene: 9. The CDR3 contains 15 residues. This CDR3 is CASSPRTSGGREQYF. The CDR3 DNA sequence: TGTGCCAGCAGCCCCCGGACTAGCGGGGGTCGAGAGCAGTACTTC.

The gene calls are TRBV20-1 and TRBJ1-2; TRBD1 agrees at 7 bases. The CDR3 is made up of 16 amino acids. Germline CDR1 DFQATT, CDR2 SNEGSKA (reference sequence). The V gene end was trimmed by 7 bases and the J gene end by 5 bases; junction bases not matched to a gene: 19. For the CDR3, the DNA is TGCAGTGTCACACCACCCCAGGGGGGAGGACGGTATGGCTACACCTTC. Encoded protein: CSVTPPQGGGRYGYTF.

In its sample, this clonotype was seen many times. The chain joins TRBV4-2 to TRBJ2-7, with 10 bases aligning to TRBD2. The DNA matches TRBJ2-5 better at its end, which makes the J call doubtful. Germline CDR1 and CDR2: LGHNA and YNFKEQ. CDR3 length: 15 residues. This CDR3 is CASSQASGGAETQYF. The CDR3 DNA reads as TGTGCCAGCAGCCAAGCCAGCGGGGGGGCAGAGACCCAGTACTTC.

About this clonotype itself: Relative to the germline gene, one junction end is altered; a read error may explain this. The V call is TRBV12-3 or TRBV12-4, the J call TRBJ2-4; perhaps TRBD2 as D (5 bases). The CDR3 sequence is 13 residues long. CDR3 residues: CASSLAPYDIQYF. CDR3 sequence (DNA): TGTGCCAGCAGTCTAGCTCCCTACGACATTCAGTACTTC.

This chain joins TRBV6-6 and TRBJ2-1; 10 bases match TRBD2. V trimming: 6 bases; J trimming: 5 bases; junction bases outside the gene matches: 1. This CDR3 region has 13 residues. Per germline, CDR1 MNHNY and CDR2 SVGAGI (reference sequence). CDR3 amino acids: CASSGLADNEQFF. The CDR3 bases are TGTGCCAGCAGCGGACTAGCGGACAATGAGCAGTTCTTC.